This TCR beta chain was retrieved from a study of blood T cell repertoires in COVID-19. The overall study: The samples span acute and convalescent COVID-19 from the United States, Italy and Spain. T cells, B-cell-depleted T cells, or PBMCs provided the cDNA or gDNA that served as material.

Original processing methods: Amplification from reference gene primers served as the basis for estimated nucleated cell counts. Here immunoSEQ multiplex PCR was the method, and the copy in TCRdb shows in-frame clones only, minus some. Clone size and V and J calls were adopted from that table, with D and trimming inferred from the DNA. The table lists 200,000 to 250,000 clones, 75% to 85% of them singletons. The length of the CDR3 is 13 residues. V lost 7 bases, J lost 7 bases, and 16 bases lay in between. Germline assignment: CDR1 ENHRY and CDR2 SYGVKD. Sequenced material: peripheral blood. The chain couples TRBV10-3 to TRBJ1-2, with no clear D. The TCR comes from a human donor in a cohort sampled during active COVID-19. The CDR3 protein is CAIKTTGLTGYTF. Here the CDR3 DNA reads TGTGCCATCAAAACTACGGGGTTGACTGGCTACACCTTC.